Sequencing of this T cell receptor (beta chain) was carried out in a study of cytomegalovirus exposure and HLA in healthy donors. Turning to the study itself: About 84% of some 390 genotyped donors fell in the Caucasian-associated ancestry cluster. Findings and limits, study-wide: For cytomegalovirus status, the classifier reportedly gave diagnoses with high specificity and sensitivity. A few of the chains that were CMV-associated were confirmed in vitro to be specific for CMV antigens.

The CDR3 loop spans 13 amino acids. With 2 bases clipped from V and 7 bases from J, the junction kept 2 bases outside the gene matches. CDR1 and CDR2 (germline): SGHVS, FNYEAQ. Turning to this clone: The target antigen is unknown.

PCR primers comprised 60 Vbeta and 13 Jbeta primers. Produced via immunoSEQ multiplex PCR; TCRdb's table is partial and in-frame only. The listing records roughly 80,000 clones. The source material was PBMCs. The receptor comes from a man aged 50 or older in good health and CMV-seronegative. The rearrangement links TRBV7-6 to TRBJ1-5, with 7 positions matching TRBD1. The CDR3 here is CASSLQGGQPQHF. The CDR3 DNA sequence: TGTGCCAGCAGCTTACAGGGGGGACAGCCCCAGCATTTT.